The 9 T cell receptor beta chains reported below all come from one sample, sequenced in a study of neoadjuvant anti-PD-1 for oral cavity cancer (dated by TCRdb to the early 2020s). Taken with the paper, the label for time point translates to: before neoadjuvant nivolumab. Libraries were constructed by the immunoSEQ multiplex PCR assay. The table comes from immuneACCESS by way of TCRdb, which keeps in-frame sequences with V and J called. Part of the clones is missing from these tables; in studies checked, under half for an unresolved V gene and the rest for unknown reasons. The sample includes around 12,000 clones, with more than 60% observed a single time. The ten largest make up more than 2% of the sample. This specimen consisted of PBMCs, obtained before nivolumab (anti-PD-1) treatment. Source of these receptors: a person between 40 and 85 years old with oral cavity squamous cell carcinoma.

This clone was observed a handful of times. This chain uses TRBV5-4 with TRBJ1-4; D is unresolved. The length of the CDR3 is 13 residues. The germline V gene has CDR1 SGHNT and CDR2 YYREEE (reference sequence). V shed 0 bases and J shed 14 bases, with 14 bases lying between them. In DNA, the CDR3 is TGTGCCAGCAGCTTGGAGATGGACGAAAGGCTGTTTTTT. Translated: CASSLEMDERLFF.

The V and J genes are TRBV5-4 and TRBJ1-1; 10 positions agree with TRBD1. The germline CDR1 and CDR2 sequences are SGHNT and YYREEE (reference sequence). Germline trimming cut 0 bases from V and 5 bases from J; bases unmatched to any gene: 1. This CDR3 has 14 amino acids. CDR3 region: CASSLGTGGTEAFF. The CDR3 DNA reads TGTGCCAGCAGCTTGGGGACAGGGGGTACTGAAGCTTTCTTT.

The genes are TRBV29-1 and TRBJ2-7; 8 bases align to TRBD2. Germline V gene data show CDR1 as SQVTM and CDR2 as ANQGSEA. V gave up 3 bases and J gave up 5 bases; unmatched junction bases: 6. The CDR3 consists of 13 residues. CDR3 sequence: CSVDASGSDEQYF. The CDR3 bases are TGCAGCGTTGATGCTAGCGGGTCTGACGAGCAGTACTTC.

The chain links TRBV25-1 to TRBJ2-5; maybe TRBD1 (6 bases). The ends were cut back, 3 bases at V and 3 bases at J, with 17 bases in the middle. The CDR3 spans 16 residues. From germline, CDR1 is MGHDK and CDR2 SYGVNS. The CDR3 nucleotides are TGTGCCAGCAGTGAGGTGGGGGCGGGCAAAAAAGAGACCCAGTACTTC. Protein product: CASSEVGAGKKETQYF.

The V and J genes are TRBV27 and TRBJ2-1; TRBD2 matches at 9 bases. Losses at the gene ends were 10 bases for V and 3 bases for J; bases not matched to a gene: 10. Germline CDR1 and CDR2: MNHEY and SMNVEV (reference sequence). The CDR3 sequence is 15 residues long. This chain's CDR3 is CATFAQTSGYNEQFF. In nucleotides, the CDR3 is TGTGCCACCTTCGCCCAGACTAGCGGCTACAATGAGCAGTTCTTC.

A few counts support this clone. The chain carries TRBV4-2 and TRBJ1-1; 9 bases fit TRBD1. This CDR3 contains 15 residues. From germline, CDR1 is LGHNA and CDR2 YNFKEQ. The J segment lost 6 bases and the V segment lost 2 bases, leaving 7 bases of the junction unmatched. CDR3 bases: TGTGCCAGCAGCCAACTCGGACAGGGGACACCTGAAGCTTTCTTT. It is translated as CASSQLGQGTPEAFF.

The rearrangement uses TRBV29-1 and TRBJ2-5; D tentatively reads TRBD1 or TRBD2 (5 bases each). Germline V gene data show CDR1 as SQVTM and CDR2 as ANQGSEA. CDR3 length: 12 amino acids. The V end lost 4 bases, the J end lost 5 bases, and 11 bases lay between the germline ends. CDR3 sequence: CSVGGIGETQYF. The CDR3 bases are TGCAGCGTTGGGGGGATCGGCGAGACCCAGTACTTC.

V is TRBV6-4 and J is TRBJ2-4, with unresolved D. The CDR3 has 15 residues. Per the germline V gene, CDR1 is MRHNA and CDR2 is SNTAGT. The V and J ends lost 3 bases and 0 bases respectively, with 9 bases between them. CDR3 nucleotide sequence: TGTGCCAGCAGTGATACAAAGTTAGCCAAAAACATTCAGTACTTC. This encodes CASSDTKLAKNIQYF.

The rearrangement joins TRBV30 to TRBJ2-5; D unclear. CDR3 length: 12 residues. Germline V gives CDR1 GTSNPN, CDR2 SVGIG (reference sequence). V lost 0 bases and J lost 5, with 7 bases in between. CDR3 amino acids: CAWSVQGETQYF. The CDR3 nucleotides are TGTGCCTGGAGTGTACAAGGGGAGACCCAGTACTTC.